Below, 4 T cell receptor beta chains from the same sample are listed, as sequenced in a study of STAT5B mutations in CD4+ large granular lymphocyte leukemia. Method: immunoSEQ multiplex PCR; TCRdb's copy keeps in-frame clones and lacks some. The sample includes around 43,000 clones, around 85% seen only once; the top ten take about 2.5%. The sequenced sample was CD4+ T cells from blood buffy coats. The receptors here all came from a human donor in good health.

This clone was detected a few times. The chain links TRBV5-4 to TRBJ1-2, with TRBD1 matching 8 bases. Germline V CDR1 and CDR2: SGHNT, YYREEE (reference sequence). The CDR3 extends over 15 amino acids. The J segment lost 4 bases and the V segment lost 4 bases, leaving 9 bases of the junction unmatched. The CDR3: CASSIGQGQSYGYTF. The CDR3 nucleotides are TGTGCCAGCAGCATCGGACAGGGACAAAGCTATGGCTACACCTTC.

The chain joins TRBV7-9 to TRBJ2-2; possible D gene TRBD1, 5 bases. This CDR3 has 17 residues. V was trimmed by 2 bases and J by 3 bases, leaving 16 bases between them. CDR1 and CDR2 (germline): SEHNR, FQNEAQ (reference sequence). CDR3 region: CASSLSWGRVDTGELFF. CDR3 coding DNA: TGTGCCAGCAGCTTATCCTGGGGCAGGGTCGACACCGGGGAGCTGTTTTTT.

This clone was detected only once. This chain connects TRBV5-5 to TRBJ2-7; D may be TRBD1 or TRBD2 (5 bases each). The CDR3 sequence is 15 residues long. With 0 bases removed from V and 2 bases from J, the gap between germline ends came to 12 bases. Germline-derived CDR1 and CDR2 are SGHKS and YYEKEE (reference sequence). The CDR3 loop is CASSLGDLSTYEQYF. The CDR3 DNA sequence: TGTGCCAGCAGCTTGGGGGACCTTTCTACCTACGAGCAGTACTTC. Looking up the rest from reference TRBV5-5 and TRBJ2-7 gives the full variable domain: DAGVTQSPTHLIKTRGQQVTLRCSPISGHKSVSWYQQVLGQGPQFIFQYYEKEERGRGNFPDRFSARQFPNYSSELNVNALLLGDSALYLCASSLGDLSTYEQYFGPGTRLTVT.

The gene calls are TRBV10-3 and TRBJ2-3; a weak D match, TRBD2 (5 bases). The V end was cut by 0 bases, the J end by 2 bases, with 9 bases between. The CDR3 covers 15 residues. Per the germline V gene, CDR1 is ENHRY and CDR2 is SYGVKD. DNA of the CDR3: TGTGCCATCAGTGAGTCGGTTCGGGACACAGATACGCAGTATTTT. Protein sequence: CAISESVRDTDTQYF.